Below, one TCR beta chain is given with its context. It has no known antigen specificity. Qualities for individual bases were not recorded, and no much larger clone is one base off. CDR1 is given as MNHNS and CDR2 as SASEGT, both from the germline V gene. V is reduced by 2 bases and J by 7 bases, leaving a spacing of 12 bases between them. There are 15 amino acids in the CDR3, from cysteine to phenylalanine inclusive. The sequence is cut down to CDR3 DNA, 45 bases in frame from base 1. Whole blood was collected in K2EDTA tubes by collaborating institutions according to the institutions' own protocols. For TCRbeta analysis, collaborators shipped samples as frozen whole blood, isolated PBMCs, or DNA extracted from either of those sample types. The entry originates in a study of blood T cell repertoires in COVID-19 (dated by TCRdb to the early 2020s). For the study in its entirety: Collaborator samples came from the United States, Italy and Spain and covered acute and convalescent phases of COVID-19. The material from the prospective study consisted of cDNA or gDNA derived from T cells, B-cell-depleted T cells, or PBMCs. Subjects who had been exposed to COVID-19, were actively infected with it, or had recovered from it provided the deeply sampled blood TCRbeta repertoires that made up the dataset. The repertoires were released in a freely available public database intended as a resource for research on the immune response to SARS-CoV-2. The samples were drawn from two sources: the first 160 participants of the ongoing ImmuneRACE study, and over 950 subjects contributed by 6 global collaborators. Nearly every sample came with metadata listing a de-identified subject ID, COVID-19 status, age in years and sex. HLA class I and class II types, where available, came from metadata supplied by the sample provider rather than from assay-based typing.

TCRbeta CDR3 regions were amplified from genomic DNA using the immunoSEQ Assay, a bias-controlled multiplex PCR. The published analysis was carried out like this. Within the assay, amplification of reference gene primers was used to estimate how many nucleated cells each sample contained. To quantify the absolute abundance of each unique TCRbeta CDR3 rearrangement, sequence reads were collapsed and filtered. For each sample, productive Simpson clonality was calculated as the square root of Simpson's diversity index across productive rearrangements. Imported from immuneACCESS, the table was reduced by TCRdb to in-frame sequences with V and J called. These copies leave out some clones; in studies compared against another copy, an unresolved V gene accounts for under half, and the cause of the remainder is not known. That table supplies the V and J calls and clone size; D and trimming were determined from the DNA. The sample contains over 70,000 clones, about three quarters of them found a single time. Roughly 7.3% of the sample is taken by the ten largest.

General study outcomes and caveats: The quantity of clinical and demographic metadata differed by source and by participant and was supplied without curation.

This receptor was taken from a man aged 65 to 79 with acute or convalescent COVID-19. The sample taken for sequencing was peripheral blood. The chain was built from TRBV6-1 and TRBJ1-6; perhaps TRBD1 is the D gene, with 6 bases matching. The sequenced DNA is TGTGCCAGCAGTGAACGACAGGTTTTAAATTCACCCCTCCACTTT. This codes for CASSERQVLNSPLHF.